This TCR beta chain originates from a study of human T cells and chemical hapten exposure. For the study at large: Each week of the roughly 25-week study, patients had diphenylcyclopropenone applied to the scalp. Mostly female patients had alopecia areata, totalis or universalis. Findings and limits, study-wide: DPC sensitization produced no change in TCRs with frequency above 1 in 1000.

Time point given: pre-sensitization, week 0. Treatment defined: therapeutic diphenylcyclopropenone sensitization with weekly scalp DPC. Many counts were recorded for this clonotype. Its antigen is not known. What the library attached to individual cDNA molecules were unique molecular identifiers. One entry per CDR3 protein results from TCRdb running MiXCR on the RACE reads. The sample lists around 300,000 distinct CDR3 sequences; about 5% were seen once. The CDR3 covers 14 residues. CDR1 SGHTA and CDR2 FQGNSA come from the germline V gene. After removal of 4 bases from V and 4 bases from J, the junction contained 5 bases not matched to a gene.

The sequence was obtained from a woman between 18 and 29 years old with alopecia areata. Some clones in this sample may be carry-over from other donors' samples. This material consisted of whole blood, taken in connection with sensitization to the hapten diphenylcyclopropenone (DPC). The chain links TRBV7-2 to TRBJ2-7, with 9 bases aligning to TRBD2. CDR3 protein: CASSSGTSSYEQYF. CDR3 nucleotide sequence: TGTGCCAGCAGCTCCGGGACTAGCTCTTACGAGCAGTACTTC.